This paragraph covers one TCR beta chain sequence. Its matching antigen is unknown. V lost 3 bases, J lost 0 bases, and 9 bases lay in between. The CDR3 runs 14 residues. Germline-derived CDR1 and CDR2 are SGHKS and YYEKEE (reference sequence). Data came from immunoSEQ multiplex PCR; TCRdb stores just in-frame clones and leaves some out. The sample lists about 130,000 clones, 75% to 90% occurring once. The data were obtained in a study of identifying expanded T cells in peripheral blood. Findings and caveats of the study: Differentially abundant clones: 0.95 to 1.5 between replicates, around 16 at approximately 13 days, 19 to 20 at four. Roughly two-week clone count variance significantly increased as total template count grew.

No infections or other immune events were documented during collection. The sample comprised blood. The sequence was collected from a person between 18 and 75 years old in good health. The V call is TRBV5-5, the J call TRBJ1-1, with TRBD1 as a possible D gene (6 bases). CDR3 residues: CASSWGTMNTEAFF. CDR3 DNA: TGTGCCAGCAGCTGGGGGACAATGAACACTGAAGCTTTCTTT.